This entry features one T cell receptor (beta chain) sequence. The antigen is undetermined. This sample stems from a study of cytomegalovirus exposure and HLA in healthy donors. The overall study: Earlier, approximately 190 million T cells were analyzed, and over 95 million unique TCR beta sequences were found among them.

The CDR3 contains 15 residues. V gave up 5 bases and J gave up 2 bases, with 12 bases separating them. Looked up from germline, CDR1 is MDHEN and CDR2 is SYDVKM. PCR primers comprised 60 Vbeta and 13 Jbeta primers. In the original workflow: In a later analysis, roughly 10 million of about 80 million unique beta chains occurred in at least two donors. Method: immunoSEQ multiplex PCR; TCRdb's copy keeps in-frame clones and lacks some. The DNA was the basis for D and trimming; V, J and clone size are from that table. Among about 160,000 clones listed, 80% to 90% were seen once. Study results and limitations: Reports credit the classifier with highly specific, highly sensitive diagnosis of cytomegalovirus status.

The genes are TRBV28 and TRBJ1-4; D is possibly TRBD1 (5 bases). This clonotype originated in a male donor in good health and CMV-seronegative. Sequencing was carried out using PBMCs. The CDR3 protein is CASSPPGITNEKLFF. Here the CDR3 DNA reads TGTGCCAGCAGTCCTCCAGGGATCACTAATGAAAAACTGTTTTTT.